Given below is one T cell receptor (beta chain) in context. Produced via immunoSEQ multiplex PCR; TCRdb's table is partial and in-frame only. Among around 300,000 clones, 87% were seen once, and the ten largest hold approximately 2.4%. This record comes from a study of blood T cell repertoires in COVID-19. The clonotype comes from a man in his late teens or twenties with active or convalescent COVID-19. The sample was peripheral blood.

The CDR3: CASSSTSGSYEQYF. The CDR3, as DNA: TGTGCCAGCTCAAGTACTAGCGGGTCCTACGAGCAGTACTTC. V and J are TRBV18 and TRBJ2-7; TRBD2 matches at 9 bases. The CDR3 is 14 amino acids. Germline-derived CDR1 and CDR2 are KGHSH and LQKENI. Trimming cost V 5 bases and J 1 base; bases outside gene matches: 3.